This T cell receptor (beta chain) originates from a study of PD-1 blockade in classical Hodgkin lymphoma. The study, taken as a whole, reports: Unlike CD8+ TCR diversity, which did not rise significantly by C4D1, CD4+ TCR diversity did.

The CDR3 has 14 amino acids. CDR1 is SEHNR, CDR2 FQNEAQ, per germline (reference sequence). Time point defined: cycle 4 day 1 (C4D1), after less than seven weeks of nivolumab. Brentuximab vedotin exposure varied among the patients, all of whom had relapsed after autologous stem cell transplantation. Note on this clone: Its antigen is as yet unknown. One junction end does not reproduce the germline sequence, and a read error may be involved.

Produced via immunoSEQ multiplex PCR; TCRdb's table is partial and in-frame only. Of roughly 100,000 clones in the sample, around 80% are singletons; the top ten hold just under 9.5%. The source material was peripheral blood mononuclear cells (PBMCs), sampled before the fourth cycle of nivolumab. The TCR sequence derives from a human donor with classical Hodgkin lymphoma. V is TRBV7-9 and J is TRBJ1-2; a weak D match, TRBD1 (6 bases). The CDR3 region is CASSLAVQGRGYTF. CDR3 DNA sequence: TGTGCCAGCAGCCTAGCGGTCCAGGGGCGAGGCTACACCTTC.